This TCR beta chain came from a study of identical twins. Whole-study results and caveats: Researchers reported excess low generation probability among twin-shared out-of-frame alpha sequences. Conclusions came from cross-sectional statistical analysis, not from following the same donors. Analyses of zero insertions could be partly confounded by invariant MAIT and iNKT cells.

MiXCR was run by TCRdb on the 5' RACE reads, yielding one entry per CDR3 protein. The sample lists 350,000 to 600,000 distinct CDR3 sequences, 12% to 15% occurring once. This clonotype has only a few counts. What it binds is not known. Trimming pared 0 bases from V and 3 bases from J, leaving 12 bases between. The CDR3 runs to 15 residues. Another study also made use of these data, one on yellow fever vaccine responses in identical twins. Turning to that study: Convergence reportedly seemed to mark part of the twins' vaccine T cell response, with personalization marking the rest.

This sequence originates from a woman younger than 35 in good health. The sample was CD4+ T cells sorted from blood. The J gene is TRBJ2-7, the V gene TRBV12-3 or TRBV12-4; possible D gene TRBD2, 6 bases. The CDR3 DNA reads TGTGCCAGCAGTTTAGCAGGGGACTTATACTACGAGCAGTACTTC. It translates to CASSLAGDLYYEQYF.